This T cell receptor beta chain derives from a study of CD8+CD57+ T cells in acquired aplastic anemia. Germline V gene sequence: CDR1 SGHRS, CDR2 YFSETQ. CDR3 size: 15 residues. On this clonotype: This may be a read error: a much more frequent sequence differs by one nucleotide.

TCR beta VDJ combinations and CDR3 sequences were profiled from genomic DNA. TCRdb re-called the reads with MiXCR, one entry per CDR3 protein. The sample has about 180,000 distinct CDR3 sequences, approximately 45% seen once. The receptor's source is a human donor in good health. Material for sequencing was sorted CD4+, CD8+, or CD8+CD57+ T cells (not recorded which) from PBMCs. This chain connects TRBV5-1 to TRBJ1-2; 7 nucleotides agree with TRBD1. The CDR3 DNA is TGCGCCAGCAGCTTGAGTCCCGGGACAGTCTATGACTACACCTTC. This sequence encodes CASSLSPGTVYDYTF.